These 4 T cell receptor beta chains were all obtained from the same sample, sequenced in a study of T cell repertoires in cytomegalovirus infection. These receptors have no identified antigens. TCRdb re-derived calls from the reads in MiXCR, one entry per CDR3 protein. Counted here are under 200,000 distinct CDR3 sequences, less than 25% occurring once; the ten biggest clones make up roughly 25%. The sample in question was CD8+ T cells from cultured PBMCs, obtained from culture after CMV antigen stimulation. The receptors here all came from a human donor in good health (CMV status not recorded). Some clones in this sample may be carry-over from other donors' samples.

The sample holds a few counts of this clonotype. The chain combines TRBV6-2 or TRBV6-3 with TRBJ2-7; either TRBD1 or TRBD2 may supply D (5 bases each). CDR3 size: 14 residues. Trimming cost V 4 bases and J 3 bases, with 13 bases left between them. Germline V gene data show CDR1 as MNHEY and CDR2 as SVGEGT. CDR3 bases: TGTGCCAGCAGTTTACGGGGCGGTCTCTACGAGCAGTACTTC. It yields the protein CASSLRGGLYEQYF.

Judged by abundance, this clonotype is medium-sized. V and J are TRBV4-1 and TRBJ2-1; 11 positions match TRBD2. CDR1 is MGHRA and CDR2 is YSYEKL in the germline V gene. J lost 4 bases, V lost 1 base, and 9 bases had no gene match. The CDR3 contains 18 residues. DNA for the CDR3: TGCGCCAGCAGCCAAGGTACTAGCGGGGGCCTTAGATACAATGAGCAGTTCTTC. Translated: CASSQGTSGGLRYNEQFF.

This clonotype was found a few times. In DNA, the CDR3 is TGTGCCAGCACCTACAGGGGTCTCGAGCAGTACTTC. The encoded protein is CASTYRGLEQYF. The chain recombines TRBV7-2 with TRBJ2-7; 7 bases agree with TRBD1. J was trimmed by 6 bases and V by 7 bases; bases with no gene match: 6. This CDR3 has 12 residues. Germline lookup yields CDR1 SGHTA and CDR2 FQGNSA.

This clonotype came up a few times. The genes are TRBV4-3 and TRBJ1-1; 7 positions agree with TRBD1. The CDR3 spans 17 residues. CDR1 and CDR2 (germline): LGHNA, YSLEER. The junction had 9 bases not matched to a gene; V was cut back by 1 base and J by 1 base. The CDR3 region is CASSQGARGERNTEAFF. The CDR3 coding sequence is TGCGCCAGCAGCCAAGGCGCCAGGGGGGAAAGGAACACTGAAGCTTTCTTT.